Listed here are 28 T cell receptor beta chains from one sample, sequenced in a study of radiotherapy plus CTLA-4 blockade in lung cancer. Data came from immunoSEQ multiplex PCR; TCRdb stores just in-frame clones and leaves some out. The table records 40,000 to 45,000 clones, more than 60% of them present only once. Sample: peripheral blood, taken from a patient treated with radiotherapy plus ipilimumab. Receptors were obtained from a human donor with non-small cell lung cancer who had stable disease on radiotherapy plus ipilimumab.

The rearrangement links TRBV19 to TRBJ1-6, with TRBD1 matching 9 bases. J gave up 7 bases and V 9 bases, and 7 bases lay outside the gene matches. CDR1 LNHDA and CDR2 SQIVND come from the germline V gene (reference sequence). This CDR3 region has 14 residues. The CDR3 spells CASAVGQGNSPLHF. Here the CDR3 DNA reads TGTGCCAGCGCCGTAGGACAGGGGAATTCACCCCTCCACTTT.

The rearrangement uses TRBV12-5 and TRBJ2-7; TRBD2 matches 8 bases. There are 15 residues in the CDR3. Trimming took 6 bases from V and 6 from J; bases not matched to a gene: 13. Germline CDR1 reads LGHNT; CDR2 reads FRNRAP. CDR3 region: CASGPGVAGGREQYF. For the CDR3, the DNA is TGTGCTAGTGGGCCGGGGGTCGCGGGGGGTCGCGAGCAGTACTTC.

This clone was seen once. This sequence joins TRBV5-5 and TRBJ2-5; 7 bases are a match to TRBD1. The CDR3 length is 14 residues. The germline gives CDR1 SGHKS, CDR2 YYEKEE (reference sequence). V shed 3 bases, J shed 4 bases, and the junction held 6 bases outside the gene matches. Here the CDR3 DNA reads TGTGCCAGCAGCTCTCGACAGGGATCAGAGACCCAGTACTTC. Translation gives CASSSRQGSETQYF.

This clone was seen just once. This chain joins TRBV5-1 and TRBJ1-2, with 7 bases fitting TRBD1. The V segment lost 4 bases and the J segment 6 bases; nucleotides outside the gene matches: 12. Germline CDR1 is SGHRS and CDR2 is YFSETQ. The CDR3 loop spans 15 amino acids. The DNA for the CDR3 is TGCGCCAGCAGCATCACACCAACAGGGGTTGATGGCTACACCTTC. Encoded protein: CASSITPTGVDGYTF.

The V and J genes are TRBV7-2 and TRBJ2-1, with D possibly being TRBD2 (6 bases). The germline V and J ends were trimmed by 0 bases and 10 bases, with 10 bases remaining between them. The CDR3 spans 13 residues. Germline lookup yields CDR1 SGHTA and CDR2 FQGNSA. The CDR3 region has the DNA TGTGCCAGCAGCTTAGCGTTTCGGGGGGAGCAGTTCTTC. Translated: CASSLAFRGEQFF.

The V gene is TRBV19, the J gene TRBJ2-5; 9 bases are a match to TRBD1. The CDR3 is made up of 14 amino acids. Germline V gives CDR1 LNHDA, CDR2 SQIVND (reference sequence). Losses at the gene ends were 3 bases for V and 5 bases for J; bases not matched to a gene: 4. The CDR3 DNA reads as TGTGCCAGTAGTATTGGGACAGGGTGGGAGACCCAGTACTTC. Translated: CASSIGTGWETQYF. Combining the CDR3 with reference TRBV19 and TRBJ2-5 gives the whole variable domain DGGITQSPKYLFRKEGQNVTLSCEQNLNHDAMYWYRQDPGQGLRLIYYSQIVNDFQKGDIAEGYSVSREKKESFPLTVTSAQKNPTAFYLCASSIGTGWETQYFGPGTRLLVL.

The table lists this clone with a few counts. This chain joins TRBV6-1 and TRBJ1-2; D remains ambiguous. CDR1 and CDR2 from the germline V gene are MNHNS and SASEGT. CDR3 length: 14 residues. V shed 8 bases and J shed 0 bases, with 13 bases lying between them. CDR3: CASVARGANYGYTF. CDR3 in DNA: TGTGCCAGCGTGGCACGCGGAGCTAACTATGGCTACACCTTC.

This clone was found a few times. CDR3 residues: CASRYLLGAKGGYTF. For the CDR3, the DNA is TGTGCCAGCAGGTACCTCCTGGGGGCCAAGGGTGGCTACACCTTC. V and J are TRBV28 and TRBJ1-2; D is possibly TRBD1 (6 bases). The CDR3 extends over 15 amino acids. The germline V gene has CDR1 MDHEN and CDR2 SYDVKM. V lost 6 bases and J lost 7, with 21 bases in between.

V gene TRBV10-3 combines with J gene TRBJ1-2, with 9 bases lining up with TRBD1. Germline loops: CDR1 ENHRY, CDR2 SYGVKD. The trim removed 10 bases at V and 13 bases at J, leaving 10 bases unmatched. The CDR3 has 11 amino acids. The CDR3 protein is CANRGTGPRTF. The DNA of the CDR3 is TGTGCCAACCGAGGGACAGGGCCGCGCACCTTC.

V gene TRBV11-3 combines with J gene TRBJ1-1; 8 bases match TRBD1. Germline CDR1 reads SGHNT; CDR2 reads YENEEA. This CDR3 comprises 14 residues. V lost 3 bases to trimming and J lost 2 bases; unmatched junction nucleotides: 2. CDR3 sequence (DNA): TGTGCCAGCAGCTTGGGGACAGGAAACACTGAAGCTTTCTTT. This gives the protein CASSLGTGNTEAFF.

This clone has a handful of counts. This chain joins TRBV5-4 and TRBJ1-4, with TRBD1 matching over 9 bases. The CDR3 runs to 16 residues. Germline loops: CDR1 SGHNT, CDR2 YYREEE (reference sequence). V shed 2 bases, J shed 5 bases, and the junction held 7 bases outside the gene matches. DNA of the CDR3: TGTGCCAGCAGCTTAGCGCAACAGGGGGCCAATGAAAAACTGTTTTTT. This translates into CASSLAQQGANEKLFF.

The rearrangement links TRBV10-2 to TRBJ1-1; a weak D match, TRBD1 (6 bases). Per germline, CDR1 WSHSY and CDR2 SAAADI. V lost 6 bases and J 5 bases, leaving 19 bases between the germline ends. There are 15 residues in the CDR3. The CDR3 here is CASRDPGALGTEAFF. CDR3 sequence (DNA): TGCGCCAGCAGGGATCCAGGGGCTCTGGGGACTGAAGCTTTCTTT.

The chain has TRBV2 and TRBJ2-6, with D uncertain. The germline V gene has CDR1 SNHLY and CDR2 FYNNEI. The CDR3 is 14 amino acids. Trimming took 7 bases from V and 3 from J, leaving 10 bases between them. CDR3 protein: CASIVRLGANVLTF. The CDR3 DNA sequence: TGTGCCAGCATCGTCCGTCTTGGGGCCAACGTCCTGACTTTC.

The chain carries TRBV6-5 and TRBJ1-6; 8 bases match TRBD1. This CDR3 region has 16 residues. Per germline, CDR1 MNHEY and CDR2 SVGAGI. The V and J ends lost 0 bases and 8 bases, in that order; junction bases with no gene match: 6. In DNA form, the CDR3 reads TGTGCCAGCAGTTACTCCGGGACAGGTCGGGATTCACCCCTCCACTTT. It yields the protein CASSYSGTGRDSPLHF.

The V and J genes are TRBV12-1 and TRBJ1-4. TRBV12-1 is a recognized pseudogene. CDR3 length: 18 residues. The CDR3 DNA reads as TGTGCCAGCAGCTTTGGAACAGCGATGGAGGGGTGTAATGAAAAACTGTTTTTT. It is translated as CASSFGTAMEGCNEKLFF.

The CDR3 DNA is TGTGCCAGTAGTTACGGACAGCTGAACACTGAAGCTTTCTTT. This sequence encodes CASSYGQLNTEAFF. The chain recombines TRBV19 with TRBJ1-1, with D possibly being TRBD1 (6 bases). The CDR3 sequence is 14 residues long. V lost 5 bases and J lost 0, with 10 bases in between. Germline CDR1 and CDR2: LNHDA and SQIVND (reference sequence).

The genes are TRBV18 and TRBJ2-5; tentatively, D is TRBD2 (5 bases). Germline CDR1 and CDR2: KGHSH and LQKENI. V was trimmed by 3 bases and J by 5 bases, leaving 16 bases between them. The CDR3 has 15 amino acids. The CDR3 is CASSPRGGGSETQYF. The CDR3 nucleotides read TGTGCCAGCTCACCCCGAGGAGGTGGGTCGGAGACCCAGTACTTC.

In its sample, this clone was seen once. J is TRBJ2-3 and V is TRBV7-9; 7 bases map to TRBD1. There are 17 residues in the CDR3. Germline CDR1 SEHNR, CDR2 FQNEAQ (reference sequence). J gave up 1 base and V 5 bases, and 12 bases lay outside the gene matches. The CDR3 DNA sequence: TGTGCCAGCAGCCGACAGGGAGCAGCCCGAGGCACAGATACGCAGTATTTT. Translated: CASSRQGAARGTDTQYF. The full variable domain, rest sourced from reference TRBV7-9 and TRBJ2-3, is DTGVSQNPRHKITKRGQNVTFRCDPISEHNRLYWYRQTLGQGPEFLTYFQNEAQLEKSRLLSDRFSAERPKGSFSTLEIQRTEQGDSAMYLCASSRQGAARGTDTQYFGPGTRLTVL.

This sequence joins TRBV27 and TRBJ1-2, with 7 bases matching TRBD1. Germline V gene sequence: CDR1 MNHEY, CDR2 SMNVEV (reference sequence). The CDR3 loop spans 18 amino acids. J gave up 0 bases and V 5 bases, and 15 bases lay outside the gene matches. This CDR3 is CASSGQRDPTGANYGYTF. The CDR3 DNA is TGTGCCAGCAGTGGACAACGCGACCCCACAGGGGCTAACTATGGCTACACCTTC.

The count of this clone is one. The chain uses TRBV9 and TRBJ1-2; D gene ambiguous. Germline V CDR1 and CDR2: SGDLS, YYNGEE. This CDR3 contains 12 residues. The V gene lost 0 bases and the J gene lost 13 bases, with 13 bases spanning the gap. CDR3 loop: CASSVGSSGPTF. The CDR3 nucleotides are TGTGCCAGCAGCGTAGGAAGTAGCGGACCCACCTTC.

The V and J genes are TRBV4-1 and TRBJ1-2; D possibly corresponds to TRBD1 (6 bases). Germline loops: CDR1 MGHRA, CDR2 YSYEKL. V lost 1 base and J 2 bases, leaving 11 bases between the germline ends. CDR3 length: 15 residues. DNA of the CDR3: TGCGCCAGCAGCCAAGTAGCGGGGGCGAACTATGGCTACACCTTC. As protein: CASSQVAGANYGYTF.

This clone has a single count. The rearrangement uses TRBV6-6 and TRBJ2-5, with TRBD1 as a possible D gene (5 bases). Trimming cost V 4 bases and J 3 bases, with 9 bases left between them. The CDR3 is made up of 13 amino acids. CDR1 and CDR2 (germline): MNHNY, SVGAGI (reference sequence). CDR3: CASSSGREETQYF. DNA of the CDR3: TGTGCCAGCAGTTCTGGCAGGGAAGAGACCCAGTACTTC.

DNA of the CDR3: TGTGCCATCAGTGAATCTAACCAAGAGACCCAGTACTTC. It specifies CAISESNQETQYF. The chain has TRBV10-3 and TRBJ2-5; no reliable D call. CDR1 ENHRY and CDR2 SYGVKD come from the germline V gene. The length of the CDR3 is 13 residues. V was cut by 3 bases and J by 0 bases, with 5 bases left in between.

The genes are TRBV2 and TRBJ1-6; D gene ambiguous. Germline V lookup: CDR1 SNHLY, CDR2 FYNNEI. V lost 5 bases and J lost 8, with 4 bases in between. The CDR3 has 11 amino acids. DNA for the CDR3: TGTGCCAGCAGTATCTATTCACCCCTCCACTTT. Protein sequence: CASSIYSPLHF. Based on the CDR3 plus reference TRBV2 and TRBJ1-6, the full variable domain is EPEVTQTPSHQVTQMGQEVILRCVPISNHLYFYWYRQILGQKVEFLVSFYNNEISEKSEIFDDQFSVERPDGSNFTLKIRSTKLEDSAMYFCASSIYSPLHFGNGTRLTVT.

The V gene is TRBV19, the J gene TRBJ1-2; D perhaps matches TRBD1 (6 bases). The CDR3 is 13 residues long. The ends were cut back, 9 bases at V and 7 bases at J, with 18 bases in the middle. Germline V CDR1 and CDR2: LNHDA, SQIVND (reference sequence). CDR3 sequence (DNA): TGTGCCAGCTCCCGGGACAAAAGCGGTGGCTACACCTTC. This encodes CASSRDKSGGYTF.

By share, this clone ranks as medium-sized. The rearrangement links TRBV19 to TRBJ2-6; the D gene is possibly TRBD1 (6 bases). V shed 4 bases and J shed 2 bases, with 9 bases lying between them. CDR3 length: 15 amino acids. Germline loops: CDR1 LNHDA, CDR2 SQIVND (reference sequence). CDR3 in amino acids: CASSTQGPGANVLTF. CDR3 sequence (DNA): TGTGCCAGTAGTACACAGGGACCTGGGGCCAACGTCCTGACTTTC.

The chain is built from TRBV4-1 and TRBJ2-5, with TRBD2 identical over 9 bases. The CDR3 runs to 15 residues. Unmatched junction bases numbered 2, after V lost 1 base and J lost 2 bases. The V gene's germline CDR1 is MGHRA and CDR2 YSYEKL. CDR3 amino acids: CASSQASGGQETQYF. CDR3 sequence (DNA): TGCGCCAGCAGCCAAGCCAGCGGGGGGCAAGAGACCCAGTACTTC.

A single count supports this clone. This chain joins TRBV6-1 and TRBJ1-6; D gene ambiguous. Trimming removed 6 bases at V and 0 bases at J, with 3 bases between. This CDR3 has 13 amino acids. Germline V gene sequence: CDR1 MNHNS, CDR2 SASEGT. The CDR3 here is CASSSSYNSPLHF. In nucleotides, the CDR3 is TGTGCCAGCAGCAGCTCCTATAATTCACCCCTCCACTTT.